The 14 T cell receptor beta chains below were found in one sample sequenced in a study of cytomegalovirus exposure and HLA in healthy donors. Clones were sequenced by immunoSEQ multiplex PCR, and TCRdb holds only the in-frame ones, with some missing. The table records roughly 130,000 clones, almost 85% of them present only once. Sequencing was performed on PBMCs. These receptors originate from a woman aged 25 to 39 in good health and CMV-seronegative.

A single count supports this clone. The chain has TRBV2 and TRBJ2-7; 9 nucleotides agree with TRBD1. V shed 6 bases, J shed 5 bases, and the junction held 11 bases outside the gene matches. The CDR3 has 15 amino acids. The V gene's germline CDR1 is SNHLY and CDR2 FYNNEI. CDR3 loop: CASSPRDRARNEQYF. CDR3 nucleotides: TGTGCCAGCAGCCCCCGGGACAGGGCAAGGAACGAGCAGTACTTC. Full variable domain (rest looked up from reference TRBV2 and TRBJ2-7): EPEVTQTPSHQVTQMGQEVILRCVPISNHLYFYWYRQILGQKVEFLVSFYNNEISEKSEIFDDQFSVERPDGSNFTLKIRSTKLEDSAMYFCASSPRDRARNEQYFGPGTRLTVT.

The V call is TRBV7-3, the J call TRBJ2-1; possible D gene TRBD2, 6 bases. This CDR3 contains 14 residues. Germline-derived CDR1 and CDR2 are SGHTA and FQGTGA. V gave up 5 bases and J gave up 4 bases, with 12 bases separating them. The CDR3 region has the DNA TGTGCCAGCAGCCAAGGGACTGGATACAATGAGCAGTTCTTC. This codes for CASSQGTGYNEQFF.

The chain links TRBV2 to TRBJ1-4; TRBD1 matches 7 bases. The length of the CDR3 is 16 residues. Germline V gene sequence: CDR1 SNHLY, CDR2 FYNNEI. The trim removed 5 bases at V and 2 bases at J, leaving 8 bases unmatched. In nucleotides, the CDR3 is TGTGCCAGCAGTCGATCCGGACAGGCCACTAATGAAAAACTGTTTTTT. It codes for CASSRSGQATNEKLFF.

The rearrangement joins TRBV29-1 to TRBJ2-3; D ambiguous. Germline assignment: CDR1 SQVTM and CDR2 ANQGSEA. The CDR3 contains 15 residues. V was trimmed by 8 bases and J by 3 bases, leaving 21 bases between them. The CDR3 reads CSFLSIAVGTDTQYF. The CDR3 DNA follows: TGCAGCTTCCTCTCGATTGCGGTCGGTACAGATACGCAGTATTTT.

The chain employs TRBV2 and TRBJ1-2; TRBD1 aligns across 9 bases. This CDR3 region has 14 residues. CDR1 and CDR2 from the germline V gene are SNHLY and FYNNEI. Trimming at V came to 7 bases and at J to 4 bases, leaving 7 bases not matched to a gene. The CDR3 nucleotides read TGTGCCAGCATGGGTACAGGGGGCGGCTATGGCTACACCTTC. This codes for CASMGTGGGYGYTF.

Only one count was recorded for this clone. The chain uses TRBV27 and TRBJ1-2; 7 bases are a match to TRBD1. The CDR3 is 14 amino acids. J was trimmed by 8 bases and V by 7 bases; bases with no gene match: 13. CDR1 is MNHEY and CDR2 is SMNVEV in the germline V gene (reference sequence). In nucleotides, the CDR3 is TGTGCCAGCAAAAGTGGACAGGCTCGGTTGGGCTACACCTTC. It specifies CASKSGQARLGYTF.

This chain joins TRBV5-1 and TRBJ2-1, with TRBD2 matching 7 bases. Germline trimming cut 4 bases from V and 2 bases from J; bases unmatched to any gene: 9. Germline V gene sequence: CDR1 SGHRS, CDR2 YFSETQ. The CDR3 totals 16 residues. The DNA of the CDR3 is TGCGCCAGCAGCCCACAGACTAGCCTTACCTACAATGAGCAGTTCTTC. It codes for CASSPQTSLTYNEQFF.

V gene TRBV6-7 combines with J gene TRBJ2-2, with 8 bases that match TRBD1. TRBV6-7 is an open reading frame, and its role is uncertain. Germline trimming cut 0 bases from V and 3 bases from J; bases unmatched to any gene: 6. CDR3 length: 17 residues. The CDR3 loop reads CASSYSGTGKDTGELFF. The DNA of the CDR3 is TGTGCCAGCAGTTACTCAGGGACAGGTAAGGACACCGGGGAGCTGTTTTTT.

The genes are TRBV2 and TRBJ1-3; D remains unclear. With 2 bases removed from V and 0 bases from J, the gap between germline ends came to 8 bases. Germline loops: CDR1 SNHLY, CDR2 FYNNEI. The CDR3 contains 15 residues. CDR3 coding DNA: TGTGCCAGCAGTGAATCGAGGTACTCTGGAAACACCATATATTTT. As protein: CASSESRYSGNTIYF.

The chain links TRBV5-6 to TRBJ1-5, with 7 nucleotides matching TRBD1. Trimming at V came to 4 bases and at J to 2 bases, leaving 6 bases not matched to a gene. The CDR3 is 15 residues long. Germline V CDR1 and CDR2: SGHDT, YYEEEE. CDR3 amino acids: CASSEGGAGNQPQHF. In DNA, the CDR3 is TGTGCCAGCAGCGAAGGGGGCGCGGGCAATCAGCCCCAGCATTTT. Combining the CDR3 with reference TRBV5-6 and TRBJ1-5 gives the whole variable domain DAGVTQSPTHLIKTRGQQVTLRCSPKSGHDTVSWYQQALGQGPQFIFQYYEEEERQRGNFPDRFSGHQFPNYSSELNVNALLLGDSALYLCASSEGGAGNQPQHFGDGTRLSIL.

This chain connects TRBV19 to TRBJ1-2; D remains unclear. CDR3 length: 10 residues. Germline CDR1 reads LNHDA; CDR2 reads SQIVND (reference sequence). Deletions cut 5 bases from V and 7 bases from J, with 5 bases between. The CDR3 coding sequence is TGTGCCAGTAGTTCCGGTGGCTACACCTTC. Residues: CASSSGGYTF.

The chain couples TRBV19 to TRBJ2-7; 7 bases fit TRBD1. J was trimmed by 6 bases and V by 3 bases; bases with no gene match: 5. Germline V lookup: CDR1 LNHDA, CDR2 SQIVND (reference sequence). The CDR3 spans 13 residues. The CDR3 DNA reads TGTGCCAGTAGTATCCACAGGGGCCGCGAGCAGTACTTC. Its protein is CASSIHRGREQYF.

This chain links TRBV2 with TRBJ1-1; 10 bases align to TRBD1. V lost 6 bases to trimming and J lost 11 bases; unmatched junction nucleotides: 9. The CDR3 is 13 amino acids. Looked up from germline, CDR1 is SNHLY and CDR2 is FYNNEI. CDR3 nucleotide sequence: TGTGCCAGCAGGCCCGACAGGGGGCGGGGGGCTTTCTTT. This translates into CASRPDRGRGAFF. The entire variable domain, with the rest obtained from reference TRBV2 and TRBJ1-1, is as follows: EPEVTQTPSHQVTQMGQEVILRCVPISNHLYFYWYRQILGQKVEFLVSFYNNEISEKSEIFDDQFSVERPDGSNFTLKIRSTKLEDSAMYFCASRPDRGRGAFFGQGTRLTVV.

This chain links TRBV30 with TRBJ1-4; D is perhaps TRBD1 (5 bases). The germline gives CDR1 GTSNPN, CDR2 SVGIG (reference sequence). CDR3 length: 13 amino acids. The CDR3 here is CGWSRDTNEKLFF. In DNA, the CDR3 is TGTGGTTGGAGCAGGGATACGAATGAAAAACTGTTTTTT.